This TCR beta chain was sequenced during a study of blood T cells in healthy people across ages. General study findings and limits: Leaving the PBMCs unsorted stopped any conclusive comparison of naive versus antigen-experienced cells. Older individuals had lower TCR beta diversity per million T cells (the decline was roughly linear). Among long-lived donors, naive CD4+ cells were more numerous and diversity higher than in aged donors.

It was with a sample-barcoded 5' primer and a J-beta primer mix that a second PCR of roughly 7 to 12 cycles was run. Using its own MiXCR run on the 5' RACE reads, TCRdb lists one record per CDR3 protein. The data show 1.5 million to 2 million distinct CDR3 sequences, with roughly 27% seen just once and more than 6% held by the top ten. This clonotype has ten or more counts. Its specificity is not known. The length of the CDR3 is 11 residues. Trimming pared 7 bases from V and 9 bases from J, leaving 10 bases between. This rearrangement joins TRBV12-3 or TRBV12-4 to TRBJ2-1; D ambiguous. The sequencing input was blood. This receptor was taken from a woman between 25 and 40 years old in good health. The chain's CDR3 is CASTYSGEQFF. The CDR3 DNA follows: TGTGCCAGCACCTACAGTGGTGAGCAGTTCTTC.